This T cell receptor (beta chain) is from a study of vaccination and CD4 T cells after COVID-19. The overall study: Post-COVID specimens were obtained a median about 95 days after diagnosis (range 35 to 161).

Oncomine TCR Beta short-read sequencing was applied to DNA from cultured CD4+ T cells. From cultured CD4+ T cells, genomic DNA was extracted. MiXCR was run by TCRdb on the PCR reads, yielding one entry per CDR3 protein. The sample records approximately 7,100 distinct CDR3 sequences, roughly 50% being singletons. Treatment given: approximately 9-day PBMC culture with coronavirus spike peptide pools or control peptides (ViraFEST assay). One should note that the unexposed donor's CD4+ T cells were collected before the COVID-19 pandemic (2011-2018). The table lists this clonotype with a few counts. Its antigen is not identified. This CDR3 has 16 amino acids. Trimming removed 6 bases from V and 7 bases from J; junction bases left unmatched: 12. The germline V gene has CDR1 MNHEY and CDR2 SVGEGT.

Input material: CD4+ T cells from blood, cultured in vitro. The source is a human donor in good health. The rearrangement uses TRBV6-2 or TRBV6-3 and TRBJ2-2, with 9 bases lining up with TRBD2. The CDR3 DNA reads as TGTGCCAGCAGAGAAGGGACTAGCCTTCTGGTCGGGGAGCTGTTTTTT. Its protein product is CASREGTSLLVGELFF.